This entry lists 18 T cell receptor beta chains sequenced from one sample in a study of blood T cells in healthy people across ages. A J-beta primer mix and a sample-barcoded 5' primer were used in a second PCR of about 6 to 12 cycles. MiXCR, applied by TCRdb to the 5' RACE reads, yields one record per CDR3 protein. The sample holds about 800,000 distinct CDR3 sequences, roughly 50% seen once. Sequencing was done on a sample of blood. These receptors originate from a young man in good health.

Written as DNA, the CDR3 is TGTGCCAGCAGCGTGGCTCCTTCGGTGGAAGAGACCCAGTACTTC. The encoded protein is CASSVAPSVEETQYF. The rearrangement uses TRBV9 and TRBJ2-5, with no clear D. Germline V CDR1 and CDR2: SGDLS, YYNGEE. The CDR3 sequence is 15 residues long. The V gene lost 2 bases and the J gene lost 3 bases, with 14 bases spanning the gap.

As DNA, the CDR3 is TGTGCCAGCAGCCTCCACCCCACCGGGCCAGGCCTCTCGGAAGCTTTCTTT. Translating gives CASSLHPTGPGLSEAFF. The chain is built from TRBV7-2 and TRBJ1-1; D uncertain. CDR3 length equals 17 residues. Trimming left V 5 bases short and J 8 bases short, with 27 bases between. The germline CDR1 and CDR2 sequences are SGHTA and FQGNSA.

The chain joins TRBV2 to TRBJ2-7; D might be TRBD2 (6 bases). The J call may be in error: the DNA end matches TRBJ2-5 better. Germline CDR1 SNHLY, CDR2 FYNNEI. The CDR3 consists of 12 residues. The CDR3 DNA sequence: TGTGCCAGCGGGACTGACGGGTGGACCCAGTACTTC. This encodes CASGTDGWTQYF.

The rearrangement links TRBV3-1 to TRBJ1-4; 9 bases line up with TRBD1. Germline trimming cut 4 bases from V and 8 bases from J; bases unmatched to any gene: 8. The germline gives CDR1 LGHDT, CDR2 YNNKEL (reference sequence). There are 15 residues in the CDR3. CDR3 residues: CASSLPDRGSEKLFF. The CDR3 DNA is TGTGCCAGCAGCCTTCCGGACAGGGGTTCGGAAAAACTGTTTTTT.

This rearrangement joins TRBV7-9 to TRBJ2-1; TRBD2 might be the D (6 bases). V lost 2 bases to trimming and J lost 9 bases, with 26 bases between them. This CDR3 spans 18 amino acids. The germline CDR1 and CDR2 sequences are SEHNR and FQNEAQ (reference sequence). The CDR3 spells CASSLTSLYRPTGSEQFF. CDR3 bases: TGTGCCAGCAGCTTAACCTCACTTTATAGACCTACCGGGAGTGAGCAGTTCTTC.

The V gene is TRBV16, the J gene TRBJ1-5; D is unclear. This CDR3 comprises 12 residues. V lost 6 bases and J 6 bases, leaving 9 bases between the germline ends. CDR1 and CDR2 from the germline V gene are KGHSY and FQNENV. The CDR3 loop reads CASRSSGQPQHF. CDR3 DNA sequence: TGTGCCAGCAGATCATCGGGTCAGCCCCAGCATTTT.

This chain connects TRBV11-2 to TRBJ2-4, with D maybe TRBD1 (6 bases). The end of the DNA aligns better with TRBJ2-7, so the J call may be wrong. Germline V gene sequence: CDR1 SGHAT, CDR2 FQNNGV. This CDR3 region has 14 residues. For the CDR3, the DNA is TGTGCCAGCAGCTACGGGACATTAGCCTACGAGCAGTACTTC. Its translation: CASSYGTLAYEQYF.

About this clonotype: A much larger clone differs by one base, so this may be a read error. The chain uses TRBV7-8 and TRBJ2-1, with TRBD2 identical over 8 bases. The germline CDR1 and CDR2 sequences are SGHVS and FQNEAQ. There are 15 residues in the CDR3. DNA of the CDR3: TGTGCCGGCAGCTTAGTAATACTAGCGGACAATGAGCAGTTCTTC. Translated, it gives CAGSLVILADNEQFF.

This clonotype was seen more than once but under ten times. The chain's CDR3 is CASSLLPRGGQYF. CDR3 nucleotide sequence: TGTGCCAGCAGTTTATTGCCCCGGGGGGGGCAGTACTTC. J is TRBJ2-7 and V is TRBV28; 8 positions agree with TRBD2. The CDR3 loop spans 13 amino acids. Germline-derived CDR1 and CDR2 are MDHEN and SYDVKM. Germline trimming cut 1 base from V and 9 bases from J; bases unmatched to any gene: 5.

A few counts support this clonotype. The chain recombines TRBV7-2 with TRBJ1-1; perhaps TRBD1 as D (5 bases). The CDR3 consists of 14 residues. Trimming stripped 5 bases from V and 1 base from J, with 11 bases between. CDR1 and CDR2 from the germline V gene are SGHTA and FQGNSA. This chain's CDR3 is CASSARGRNTEAFF. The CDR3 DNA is TGTGCCAGCAGCGCCCGGGGGAGGAACACTGAAGCTTTCTTT.

The CDR3 protein is CSVVGVGGRVHEQYF. The CDR3 DNA reads as TGCAGCGTTGTAGGTGTGGGGGGACGGGTGCATGAGCAGTACTTC. The rearrangement joins TRBV29-1 to TRBJ2-5; D possibly corresponds to TRBD2 (6 bases). CDR3 length: 15 amino acids. V gave up 4 bases and J gave up 11 bases, with 26 bases separating them. CDR1 is SQVTM and CDR2 is ANQGSEA in the germline V gene.

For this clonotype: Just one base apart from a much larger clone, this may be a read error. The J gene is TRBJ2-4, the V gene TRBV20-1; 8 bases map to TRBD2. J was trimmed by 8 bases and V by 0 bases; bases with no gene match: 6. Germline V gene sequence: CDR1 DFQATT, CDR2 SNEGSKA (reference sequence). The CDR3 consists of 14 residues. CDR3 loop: CSARDAGGKDIQYF. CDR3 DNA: TGCAGTGCTAGAGATGCGGGGGGAAAAGACATTCAGTACTTC.

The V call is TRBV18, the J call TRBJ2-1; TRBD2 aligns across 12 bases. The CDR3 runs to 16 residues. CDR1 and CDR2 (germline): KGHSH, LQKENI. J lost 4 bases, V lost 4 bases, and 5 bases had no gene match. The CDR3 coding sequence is TGTGCCAGCTCACGGACTAGCGGGGTTCAATACAATGAGCAGTTCTTC. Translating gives CASSRTSGVQYNEQFF.

CDR3 in DNA: TGCAGTGCTCCGGGAGCCCACACCGGGGAGCTGTTTTTT. Amino acid sequence: CSAPGAHTGELFF. The V and J genes are TRBV20-1 and TRBJ2-2; a possible D gene is TRBD2 (6 bases). The V end was cut by 5 bases, the J end by 3 bases, with 10 bases between. Germline CDR1 reads DFQATT; CDR2 reads SNEGSKA (reference sequence). There are 13 residues in the CDR3.

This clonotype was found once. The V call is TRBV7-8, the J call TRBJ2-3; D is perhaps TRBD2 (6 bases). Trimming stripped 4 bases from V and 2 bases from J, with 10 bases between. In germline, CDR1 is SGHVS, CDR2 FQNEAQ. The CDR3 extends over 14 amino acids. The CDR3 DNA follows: TGTGCCAGCAGCTCCGGGGACTTCACAGATACGCAGTATTTT. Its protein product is CASSSGDFTDTQYF. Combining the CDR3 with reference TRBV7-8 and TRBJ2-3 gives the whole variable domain GAGVSQSPRYKVAKRGQDVALRCDPISGHVSLFWYQQALGQGPEFLTYFQNEAQLDKSGLPSDRFFAERPEGSVSTLKIQRTQQEDSAVYLCASSSGDFTDTQYFGPGTRLTVL.

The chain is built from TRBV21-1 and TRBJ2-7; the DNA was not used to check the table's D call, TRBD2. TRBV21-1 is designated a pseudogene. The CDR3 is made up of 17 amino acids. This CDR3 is CASSKEVKAGGFYEQYF. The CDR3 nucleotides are TGTGCCAGCAGCAAAGAAGTCAAAGCGGGAGGGTTCTACGAGCAGTACTTC.

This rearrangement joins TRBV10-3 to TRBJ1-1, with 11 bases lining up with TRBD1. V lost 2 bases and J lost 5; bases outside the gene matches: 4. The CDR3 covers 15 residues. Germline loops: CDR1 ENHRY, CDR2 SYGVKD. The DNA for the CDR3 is TGTGCCATCAGTGAGGGGGACAGGGGGAGGACTGAAGCTTTCTTT. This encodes CAISEGDRGRTEAFF.

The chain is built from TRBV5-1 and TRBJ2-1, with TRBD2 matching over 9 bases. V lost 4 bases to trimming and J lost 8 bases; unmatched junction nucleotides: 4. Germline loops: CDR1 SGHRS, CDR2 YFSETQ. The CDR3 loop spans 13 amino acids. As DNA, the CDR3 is TGCGCCAGCAGCACCATAGCGGGGGATGAGCAGTTCTTC. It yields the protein CASSTIAGDEQFF.